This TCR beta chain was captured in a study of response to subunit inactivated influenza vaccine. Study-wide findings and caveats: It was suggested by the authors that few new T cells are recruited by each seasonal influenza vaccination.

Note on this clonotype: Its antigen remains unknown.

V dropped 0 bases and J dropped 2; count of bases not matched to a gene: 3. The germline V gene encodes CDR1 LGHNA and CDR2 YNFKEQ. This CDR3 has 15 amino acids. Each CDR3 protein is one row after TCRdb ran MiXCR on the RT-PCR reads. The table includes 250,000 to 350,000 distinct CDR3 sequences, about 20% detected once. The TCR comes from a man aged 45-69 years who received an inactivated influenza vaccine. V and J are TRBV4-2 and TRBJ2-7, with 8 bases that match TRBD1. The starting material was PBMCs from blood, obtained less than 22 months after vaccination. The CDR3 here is CASSQEGQGAYEQYF. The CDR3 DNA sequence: TGTGCCAGCAGCCAAGAAGGACAGGGAGCCTACGAGCAGTACTTC.